This T cell receptor beta chain comes out of a study of blood T cells in healthy people across ages. The second PCR ran roughly 6 to 11 cycles with a sample-barcoded 5' primer and J-beta primers. TCRdb redid the calling of the 5' RACE reads with MiXCR, one entry per CDR3 protein. The table lists over a million distinct CDR3 sequences, 20% to 25% of them singletons. General study points: Estimates based on one million T cells were treated as lower bounds.

Regarding this clonotype: The antigen remains undetermined.

This CDR3 has 15 residues. Germline V gene lookup returns CDR1 MDHEN and CDR2 SYDVKM. V dropped 5 bases and J dropped 6 bases, with 20 bases sitting between them. These same data were also listed under a study on T cells of mothers and their children. According to that study: Three healthy Caucasian mothers and their six children were the donors. Sequencing got over 8.5 million TCR beta CDR3 reads from each mother and several million from each child.

V and J are TRBV28 and TRBJ2-7; D possibly uses TRBD1 or TRBD2 (7 bases each). The receptor comes from a girl aged 2-10 years in good health. Sequenced: blood. CDR3 coding DNA: TGTGCCAGCAGTCCCCCCGGGGGAGGGGGCGGCGAGCAGTACTTC. It is translated as CASSPPGGGGGEQYF.